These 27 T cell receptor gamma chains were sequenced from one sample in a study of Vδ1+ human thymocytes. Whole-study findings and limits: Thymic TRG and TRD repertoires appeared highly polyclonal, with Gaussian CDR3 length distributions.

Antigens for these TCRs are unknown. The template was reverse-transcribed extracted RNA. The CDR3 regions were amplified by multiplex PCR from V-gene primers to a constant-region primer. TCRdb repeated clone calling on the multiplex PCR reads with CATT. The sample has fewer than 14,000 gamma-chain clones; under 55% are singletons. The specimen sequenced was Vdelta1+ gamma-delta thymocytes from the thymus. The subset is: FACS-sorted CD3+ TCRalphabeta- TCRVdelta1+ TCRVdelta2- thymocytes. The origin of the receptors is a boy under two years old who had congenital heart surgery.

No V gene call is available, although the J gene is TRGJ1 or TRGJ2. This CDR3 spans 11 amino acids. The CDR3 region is CATWDVPKKLF. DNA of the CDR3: TGTGCCACCTGGGACGTGCCGAAGAAACTCTTT.

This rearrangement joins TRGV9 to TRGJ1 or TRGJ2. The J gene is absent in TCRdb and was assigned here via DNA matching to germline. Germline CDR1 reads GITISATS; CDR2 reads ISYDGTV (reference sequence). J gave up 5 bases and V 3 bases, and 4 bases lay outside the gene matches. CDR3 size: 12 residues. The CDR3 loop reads CALWECNYKKLF. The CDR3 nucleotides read TGTGCCTTGTGGGAGTGTAATTATAAGAAACTCTTT.

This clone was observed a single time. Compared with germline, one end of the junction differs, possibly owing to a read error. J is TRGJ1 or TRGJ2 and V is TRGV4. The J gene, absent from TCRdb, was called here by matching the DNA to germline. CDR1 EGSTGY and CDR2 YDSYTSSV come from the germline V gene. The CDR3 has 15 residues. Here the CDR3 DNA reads TGTGCCACCTGGGATAGTACCAATTATTATCATAAGAAACTCTTT. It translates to CATWDSTNYYHKKLF.

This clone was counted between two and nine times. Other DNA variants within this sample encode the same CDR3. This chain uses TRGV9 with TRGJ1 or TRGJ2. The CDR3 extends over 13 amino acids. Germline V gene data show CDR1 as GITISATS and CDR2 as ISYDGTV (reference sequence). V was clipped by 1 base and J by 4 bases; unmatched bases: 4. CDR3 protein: CALWEVVYYKKLF. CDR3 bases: TGTGCCTTGTGGGAGGTCGTCTATTATAAGAAACTCTTT.

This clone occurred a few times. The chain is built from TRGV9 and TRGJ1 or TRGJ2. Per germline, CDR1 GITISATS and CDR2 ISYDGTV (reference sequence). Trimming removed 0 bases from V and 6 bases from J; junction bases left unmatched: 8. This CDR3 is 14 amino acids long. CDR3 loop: CALWEVRLGYKKLF. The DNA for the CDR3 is TGTGCCTTGTGGGAGGTGCGATTGGGTTATAAGAAACTCTTT.

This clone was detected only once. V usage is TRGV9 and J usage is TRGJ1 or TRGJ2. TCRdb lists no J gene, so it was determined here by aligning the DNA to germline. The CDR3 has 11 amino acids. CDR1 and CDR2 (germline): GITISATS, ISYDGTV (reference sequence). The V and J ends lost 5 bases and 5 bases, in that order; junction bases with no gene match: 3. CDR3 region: CALWGNYKKLF. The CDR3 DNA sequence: TGTGCCTTGTGGGGGAATTATAAGAAACTCTTT.

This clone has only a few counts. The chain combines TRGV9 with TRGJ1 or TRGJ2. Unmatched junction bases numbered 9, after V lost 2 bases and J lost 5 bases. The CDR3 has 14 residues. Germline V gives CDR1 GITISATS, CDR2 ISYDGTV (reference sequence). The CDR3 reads CALWEAPLDYKKLF. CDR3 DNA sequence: TGTGCCTTGTGGGAGGCACCCTTGGATTATAAGAAACTCTTT.

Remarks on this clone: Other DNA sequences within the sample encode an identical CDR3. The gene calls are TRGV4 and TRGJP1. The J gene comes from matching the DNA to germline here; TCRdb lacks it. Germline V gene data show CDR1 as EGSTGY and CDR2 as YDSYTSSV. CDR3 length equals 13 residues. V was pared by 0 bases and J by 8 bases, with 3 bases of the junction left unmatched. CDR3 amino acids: CATWDGPGWFKIF. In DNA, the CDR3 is TGTGCCACCTGGGATGGGCCCGGTTGGTTCAAGATATTT.

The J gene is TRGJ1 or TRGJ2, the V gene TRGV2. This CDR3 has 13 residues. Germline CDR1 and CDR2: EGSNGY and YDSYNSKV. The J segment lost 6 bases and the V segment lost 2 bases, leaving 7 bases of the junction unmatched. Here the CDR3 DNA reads TGTGCCACCTGGGACGTCGGTGGTTATAAGAAACTCTTT. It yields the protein CATWDVGGYKKLF.

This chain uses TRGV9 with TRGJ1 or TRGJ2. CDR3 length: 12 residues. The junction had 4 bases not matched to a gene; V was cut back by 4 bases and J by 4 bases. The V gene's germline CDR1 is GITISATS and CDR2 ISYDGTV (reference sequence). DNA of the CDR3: TGTGCCTTGTGGGAATGGTATTATAAGAAACTCTTT. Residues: CALWEWYYKKLF.

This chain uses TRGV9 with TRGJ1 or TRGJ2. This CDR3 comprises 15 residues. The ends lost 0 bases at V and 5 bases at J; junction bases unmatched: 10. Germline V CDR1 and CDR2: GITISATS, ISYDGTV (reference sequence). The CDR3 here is CALWEVSAGHYKKLF. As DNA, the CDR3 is TGTGCCTTGTGGGAGGTGTCGGCGGGTCATTATAAGAAACTCTTT.

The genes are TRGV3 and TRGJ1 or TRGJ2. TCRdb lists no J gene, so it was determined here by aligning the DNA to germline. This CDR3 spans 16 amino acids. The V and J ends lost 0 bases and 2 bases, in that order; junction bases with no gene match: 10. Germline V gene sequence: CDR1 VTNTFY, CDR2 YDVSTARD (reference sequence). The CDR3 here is CATWDRPLLDYYKKLF. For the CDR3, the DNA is TGTGCCACCTGGGACAGGCCCCTACTTGATTATTATAAGAAACTCTTT.

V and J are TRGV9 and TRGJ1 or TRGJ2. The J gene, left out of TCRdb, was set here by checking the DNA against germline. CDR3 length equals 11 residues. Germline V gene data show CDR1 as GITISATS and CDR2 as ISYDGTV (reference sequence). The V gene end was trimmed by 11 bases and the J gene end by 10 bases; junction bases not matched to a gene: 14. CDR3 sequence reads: CAWGYVPKKLF. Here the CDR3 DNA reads TGTGCCTGGGGGTATGTGCCGAAGAAACTCTTT.

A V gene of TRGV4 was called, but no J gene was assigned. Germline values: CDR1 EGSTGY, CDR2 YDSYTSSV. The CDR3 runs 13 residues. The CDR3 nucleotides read TGTGCCACCTGGGATGACGTCCCCTCGATTTTGGTCTTT. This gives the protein CATWDDVPSILVF.

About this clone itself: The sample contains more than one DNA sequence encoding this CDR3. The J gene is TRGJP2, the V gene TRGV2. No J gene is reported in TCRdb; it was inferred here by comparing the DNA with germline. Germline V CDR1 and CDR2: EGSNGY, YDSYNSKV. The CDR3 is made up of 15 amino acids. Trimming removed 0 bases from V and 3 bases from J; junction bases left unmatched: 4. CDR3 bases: TGTGCCACCTGGGACGGGCCGGGTAGTGATTGGATCAAGACGTTT. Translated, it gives CATWDGPGSDWIKTF.

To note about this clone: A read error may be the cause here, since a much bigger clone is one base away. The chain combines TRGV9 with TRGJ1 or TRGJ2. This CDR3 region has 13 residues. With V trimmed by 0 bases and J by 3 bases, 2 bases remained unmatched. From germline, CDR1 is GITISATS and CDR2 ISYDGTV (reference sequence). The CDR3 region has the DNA TGTGCCTTGTGGGAGGTGATTTATTATAAGAAACTCTTT. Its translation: CALWEVIYYKKLF.

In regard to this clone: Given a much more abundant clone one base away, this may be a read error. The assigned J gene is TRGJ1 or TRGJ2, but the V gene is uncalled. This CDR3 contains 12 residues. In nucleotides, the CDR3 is TGTGCCACCTGGGAGAACTATTATAAGAAACTCTTT. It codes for CATWENYYKKLF.

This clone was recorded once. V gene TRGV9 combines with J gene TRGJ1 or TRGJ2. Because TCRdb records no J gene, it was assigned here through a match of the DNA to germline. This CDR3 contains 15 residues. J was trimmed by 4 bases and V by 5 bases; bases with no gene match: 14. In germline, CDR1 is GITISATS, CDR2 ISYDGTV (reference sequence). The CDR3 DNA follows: TGTGCCTTGTGGGGGGGCTCCAGAGGGTATTATAAGAAACTCTTT. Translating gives CALWGGSRGYYKKLF.

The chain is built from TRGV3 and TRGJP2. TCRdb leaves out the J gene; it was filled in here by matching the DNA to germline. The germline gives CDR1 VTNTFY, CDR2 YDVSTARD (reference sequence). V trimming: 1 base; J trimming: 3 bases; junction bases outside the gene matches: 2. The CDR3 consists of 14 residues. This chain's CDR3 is CATWDRGSDWIKTF. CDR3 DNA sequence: TGTGCCACCTGGGACAGAGGTAGTGATTGGATCAAGACGTTT.

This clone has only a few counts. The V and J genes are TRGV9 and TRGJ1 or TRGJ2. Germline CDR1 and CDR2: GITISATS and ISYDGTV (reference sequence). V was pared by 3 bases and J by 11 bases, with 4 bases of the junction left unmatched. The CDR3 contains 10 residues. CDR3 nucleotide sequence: TGTGCCTTGTGGGAGAAGGAGAAACTCTTT. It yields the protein CALWEKEKLF.

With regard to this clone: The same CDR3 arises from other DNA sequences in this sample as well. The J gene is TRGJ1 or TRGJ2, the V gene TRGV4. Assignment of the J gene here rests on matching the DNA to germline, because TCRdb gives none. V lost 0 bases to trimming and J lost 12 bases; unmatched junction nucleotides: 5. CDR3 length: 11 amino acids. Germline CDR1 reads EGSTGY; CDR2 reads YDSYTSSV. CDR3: CATWDGLGKLF. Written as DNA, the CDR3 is TGTGCCACCTGGGATGGGCTAGGGAAACTCTTT.

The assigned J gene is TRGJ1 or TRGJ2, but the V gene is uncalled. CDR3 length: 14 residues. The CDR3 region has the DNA TGTGCCTTGTGGGACCAAACGGATTATTATAAGAAACTCTTT. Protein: CALWDQTDYYKKLF.

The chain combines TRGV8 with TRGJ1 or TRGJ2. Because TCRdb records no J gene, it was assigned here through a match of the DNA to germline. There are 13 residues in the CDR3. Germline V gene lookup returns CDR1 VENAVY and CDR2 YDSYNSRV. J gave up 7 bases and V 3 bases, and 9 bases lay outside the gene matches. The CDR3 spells CATWDGKHYKKLF. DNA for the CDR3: TGTGCCACCTGGGATGGGAAGCACTATAAGAAACTCTTT.

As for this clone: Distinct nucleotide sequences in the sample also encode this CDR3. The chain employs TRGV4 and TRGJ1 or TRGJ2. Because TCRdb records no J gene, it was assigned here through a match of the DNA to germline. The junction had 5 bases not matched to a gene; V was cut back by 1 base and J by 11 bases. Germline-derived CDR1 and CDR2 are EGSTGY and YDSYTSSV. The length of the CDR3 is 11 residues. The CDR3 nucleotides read TGTGCCACCTGGGATGGTAGGCAGAAACTCTTT. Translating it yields CATWDGRQKLF.

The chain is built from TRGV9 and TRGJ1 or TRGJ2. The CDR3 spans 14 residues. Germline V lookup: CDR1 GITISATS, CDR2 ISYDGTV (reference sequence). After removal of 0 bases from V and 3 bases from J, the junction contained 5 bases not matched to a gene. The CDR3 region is CALWEVPIYYKKLF. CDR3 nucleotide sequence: TGTGCCTTGTGGGAGGTGCCGATTTATTATAAGAAACTCTTT.

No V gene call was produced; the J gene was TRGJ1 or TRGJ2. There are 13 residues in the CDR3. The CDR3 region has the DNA TGTGCCACCTGGGATTTGAATTATTATAAGAAACTCTTT. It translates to CATWDLNYYKKLF.

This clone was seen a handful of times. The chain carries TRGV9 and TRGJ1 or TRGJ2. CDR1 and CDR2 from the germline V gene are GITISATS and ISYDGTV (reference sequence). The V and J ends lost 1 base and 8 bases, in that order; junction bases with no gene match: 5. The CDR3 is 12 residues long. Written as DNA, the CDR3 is TGTGCCTTGTGGGAGGTATCCAATAAGAAACTCTTT. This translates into CALWEVSNKKLF.